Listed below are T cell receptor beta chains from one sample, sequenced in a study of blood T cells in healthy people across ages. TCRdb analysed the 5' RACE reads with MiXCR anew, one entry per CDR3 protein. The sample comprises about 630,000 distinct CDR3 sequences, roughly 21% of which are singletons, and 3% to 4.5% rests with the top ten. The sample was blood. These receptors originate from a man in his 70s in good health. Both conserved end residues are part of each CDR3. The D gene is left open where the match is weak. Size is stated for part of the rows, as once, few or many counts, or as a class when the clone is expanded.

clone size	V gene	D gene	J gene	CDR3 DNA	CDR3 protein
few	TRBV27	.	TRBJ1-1	TGTGCCAGCAGTTTAGTGTGGCAGCGGAACACTGAAGCTTTCTTT	CASSLVWQRNTEAFF
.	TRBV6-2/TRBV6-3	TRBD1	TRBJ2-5	TGTGCCACGAACCGGGACAGACAAGAGACCCAGTACTTC	CATNRDRQETQYF
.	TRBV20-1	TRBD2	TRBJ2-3	TGCAGTGCCATCCCGGGACTAGCAGCCGATACGCAGTATTTT	CSAIPGLAADTQYF
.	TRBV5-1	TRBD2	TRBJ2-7	TGCGCCAGCTGCTTGGAAGCTAGCGGAGCCTACGAGCAGTACTTC	CASCLEASGAYEQYF
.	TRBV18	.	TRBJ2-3	TGTGCCAGCTCACCACCGTCAACTTGGGATACGCAGTATTTT	CASSPPSTWDTQYF
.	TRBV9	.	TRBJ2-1	TGTGCCAGCAGCGTCTCTGGAGGGACCTACAATGGGCAGTTCTTC	CASSVSGGTYNGQFF
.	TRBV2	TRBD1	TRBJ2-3	TGTGCCAGCAGTGATCAGGGACAGGGTTTGGCAGATACGCAGTATTTT	CASSDQGQGLADTQYF
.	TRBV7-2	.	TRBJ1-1	TGTGCCAGCAGCGGTTCAGGGAACACTGAAGCTTTCTTT	CASSGSGNTEAFF
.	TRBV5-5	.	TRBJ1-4	TGTGCCAGCAGCTTGCAGGGGCCTAATTATGAAAAACTGTTTTTT	CASSLQGPNYEKLFF
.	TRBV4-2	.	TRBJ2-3	TGTGCCAGCAGCCAAGAGCCCCCGGCTACCATATCCGTCGGCACAGATACGCAGTATTTT	CASSQEPPATISVGTDTQYF
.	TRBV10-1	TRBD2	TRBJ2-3	TGCGCCAGCAGTGCCCGCGGGAGAGCAGATACGCAGTATTTT	CASSARGRADTQYF